Listed below are T cell receptor beta chains from one sample, sequenced in a study of T-cell memory formation after mild COVID-19. TCRdb recomputed calls from the 5' RACE reads with MiXCR, one row per CDR3 protein. Of 350,000 or so distinct CDR3 sequences listed, 21% are singletons. Sequences were obtained from PBMCs or a T cell subset sorted from them (not recorded which). These receptors were collected from an adult woman who had mild COVID-19 (a few samples of this study predate the infection). Cell type and time point are not known. Both conserved end residues are trimmed from each CDR3.

>TRBV6-6|TRBJ2-5
ASSPPGQGQETQY
>TRBV6-6|TRBJ2-1
ASSYYAGGSEQF
>TRBV11-3|TRBJ2-7
ASSPPGQTSYEQY
>TRBV4-1|TRBJ2-1
ASSQVWGGGLRGNEQF
>TRBV30|TRBJ2-3
AWGLAGAGGTQY
>TRBV5-1|TRBJ2-2
ASSLGTPGELF
>TRBV11-2|TRBJ1-5
ASSLGTGDSNQPQH
>TRBV20-1|TRBJ2-1
SARDWAGSSYNEQF
>TRBV12-3/TRBV12-4|TRBJ2-7
ASRTGASPYEQY
>TRBV7-9|TRBJ2-1
ASSLAGAPNEQF
>TRBV4-2|TRBJ2-7
ASSQERRRVIYEQY
>TRBV6-5|TRBJ2-7
ASSSGTGFEQY
>TRBV12-3/TRBV12-4|TRBJ1-4
ASSLTGGADEKLF
>TRBV6-6|TRBJ2-7
ASSRTGAGGAYEQY
>TRBV20-1|TRBJ1-1
RGTGGAEAF
>TRBV3-1|TRBJ2-2
ASSQWRGSTGELF
>TRBV7-9|TRBJ1-3
ASSSLSSSGNTIY
>TRBV9|TRBJ2-1
ASSVGRTSGREQF
>TRBV24-1|TRBJ2-2
ATSEPTGTNNAGELF
>TRBV2|TRBJ2-4
ASSWGRGDIQY
>TRBV6-1|TRBJ1-4
ASSGRTPSTGEKLF
>TRBV2|TRBJ2-7
ASKAGARSPEQY
>TRBV7-9|TRBJ2-4
ASSSLPRERGGLLNIQY
>TRBV27|TRBJ1-2
ASSFLPGGAGYGYT
>TRBV5-4|TRBJ2-7
ASSLALGSNYEQY
>TRBV5-6|TRBJ1-1
ASSYDIGVLINTEAF
>TRBV7-7|TRBJ1-1
ASRHGRSDSTEAF
>TRBV5-6|TRBJ2-7
ASSPRGYYTYEQY
>TRBV12-3/TRBV12-4|TRBJ2-1
ASSLYGGGALNEQF
>TRBV12-3/TRBV12-4|TRBJ1-2
ASRIQGAGLYGYT
>TRBV18|TRBJ1-2
ASSPDRFSLGYT
>TRBV7-2|TRBJ1-1
ASSLWLQAF
>TRBV5-1|TRBJ2-1
ASSWTGAYNEQF
>TRBV27|TRBJ2-6
ASSPQARSGANVLT
>TRBV7-2|TRBJ2-1
ASSSGTGNEQF
>TRBV12-3/TRBV12-4|TRBJ1-3
ASSSSSFLGTVDTIY
>TRBV29-1|TRBJ2-3
SALSGSPT
>TRBV5-1|TRBJ2-1
ASSLQGDWDNEQF
>TRBV18|TRBJ2-7
ASSPLRGLDPTSTYEQY
>TRBV12-3/TRBV12-4|TRBJ2-7
ASSSYVGGTYYEQY